These T cell receptor beta chains were read from a single sample in a study of regulatory T cells in long-lasting Graves disease. TCRdb used MiXCR to reprocess the multiplex PCR reads, holding one entry per CDR3 protein. Among about 320,000 distinct CDR3 sequences, 15% to 20% were seen once, and the ten largest hold less than 45%. This specimen consisted of peripheral blood mononuclear cells (PBMCs), obtained at new diagnosis, from a patient treated with antithyroid drugs. These receptors all stem from a female donor with Graves disease. The CDR3 runs from the conserved cysteine through the conserved F or W. The D gene is left open where the match is weak.

CASIPQAGELFF | TRBV12-3/TRBV12-4 | 12 | -
CSARDPGQGGGDEQFF | TRBV20-1 | 16 | -
CASSRSSTGSYEQYF | TRBV7-3 | 15 | TRBD1
CASSLGTKKTQYF | TRBV7-9 | 13 | TRBD2
CASRSIKAGDSYEQYF | TRBV28 | 16 | TRBD2
CASSASLYEQYF | TRBV6-1 | 12 | -
CASSLGGTGINQPQHF | TRBV5-1 | 16 | TRBD1
CASSLTGGRWTEAFF | TRBV5-6 | 15 | TRBD1
CASSEGTASTDTQYF | TRBV2 | 15 | TRBD1
CASSPVEERNNEQFF | TRBV28 | 15 | -
CASSPNPPRATEAFF | TRBV28 | 15 | -
CSAHDKPNTGELFF | TRBV20-1 | 14 | -
CASSLALGRALGGYTF | TRBV7-9 | 16 | -
CASSPSQGEETQYF | TRBV6-1 | 14 | TRBD1
CASSPAAGWAYEQYF | TRBV5-6 | 15 | -
CSARTDRYGYTF | TRBV20-1 | 12 | -
CASSLREGAGELFF | TRBV4-1 | 14 | -
CASSFAGNYGYTF | TRBV28 | 13 | -
CSARGDRGDSTEAFF | TRBV20-1 | 15 | TRBD1
CASSLRGRSGTDTQYF | TRBV12-3/TRBV12-4 | 16 | -
CASSGGDSSHYGYTF | TRBV27 | 15 | TRBD1
CAVRQEGGYEQFF | TRBV19 | 13 | -
CSVLRLAGGPHNEQFF | TRBV29-1 | 16 | TRBD2
CASSYRTGTGPTEAFF | TRBV6-2/TRBV6-3 | 16 | TRBD1
CASSSPTGGIGYTF | TRBV5-6 | 14 | TRBD1
CAISPGRVPYEQYF | TRBV10-3 | 14 | -